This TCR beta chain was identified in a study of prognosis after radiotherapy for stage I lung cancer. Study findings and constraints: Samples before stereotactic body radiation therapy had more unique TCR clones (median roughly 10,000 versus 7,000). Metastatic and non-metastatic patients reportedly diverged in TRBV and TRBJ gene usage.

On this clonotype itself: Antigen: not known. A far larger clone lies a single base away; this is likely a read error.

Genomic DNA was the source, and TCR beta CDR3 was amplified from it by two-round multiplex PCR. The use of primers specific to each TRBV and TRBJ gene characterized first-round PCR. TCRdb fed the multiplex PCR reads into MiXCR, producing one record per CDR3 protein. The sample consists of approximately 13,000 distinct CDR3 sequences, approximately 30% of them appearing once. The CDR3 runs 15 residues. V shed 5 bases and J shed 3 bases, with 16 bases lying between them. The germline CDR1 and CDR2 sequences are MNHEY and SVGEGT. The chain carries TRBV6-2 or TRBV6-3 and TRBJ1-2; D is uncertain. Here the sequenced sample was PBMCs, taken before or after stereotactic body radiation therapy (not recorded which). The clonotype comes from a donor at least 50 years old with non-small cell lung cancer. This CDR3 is CASSDYPFRDYGYTF. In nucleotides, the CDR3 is TGTGCCAGCAGTGATTATCCTTTCCGGGACTATGGCTACACCTTC.